This record looks at one TCR beta chain sequence and its context. Its target is not known. Nashville, Tennessee was home to all donors, who were Caucasian adults. The record originates from a study of shared clonotypes between healthy human individuals. Regarding the study as a whole: Lower generation probabilities were found for non-shared clonotypes than for those shared by all four donors.

TCRdb's table, derived via immunoSEQ multiplex PCR, lists solely in-frame clones and lacks some. The sample shows over 2 million clones, around 95% of them seen only once. Sequenced: naive CD4+ T cells sorted from blood. Subset given: CD45RA+ positively selected. This TCR derives from a man between 18 and 35 years old in good health.

CDR3 nucleotide sequence: TGTGCCAGCAGTGAAGGATTAGCGGGAGGCCTCTACAATGAGCAGTTCTTC. Its translation is CASSEGLAGGLYNEQFF. The chain couples TRBV6-1 to TRBJ2-1; TRBD2 matches at 10 bases. Germline loops: CDR1 MNHNS, CDR2 SASEGT. There are 17 residues in the CDR3. V lost 1 base to trimming and J lost 3 bases; unmatched junction nucleotides: 6.